The 16 T cell receptor beta chains below come from one sample, sequenced in a study of CD8 T cells in Susac syndrome. RNA was extracted with the RNeasy kit, and a quantity of 0.5 to 1 ug was reverse transcribed using random hexamers. MiXCR was run by TCRdb on the immunoSEQ multiplex PCR reads, yielding one entry per CDR3 protein. Of around 170,000 distinct CDR3 sequences in the sample, 90% to 95% were seen once. Sequences were obtained from CD8+ T cells from PBMCs. All receptors come from a human donor with multiple sclerosis.

J is TRBJ1-1 and V is TRBV14; 8 bases are a match to TRBD1. CDR1 is SGHDN, CDR2 FVKESK, per germline. The CDR3 contains 14 residues. V lost 4 bases to trimming and J lost 6 bases; unmatched junction nucleotides: 7. This chain's CDR3 is CASSRTGQGAEAFF. The CDR3 nucleotides are TGTGCCAGCAGCCGGACAGGACAGGGCGCTGAAGCTTTCTTT.

The gene calls are TRBV20-1 and TRBJ1-5; D remains ambiguous. Germline assignment: CDR1 DFQATT and CDR2 SNEGSKA (reference sequence). V was pared by 4 bases and J by 5 bases, with 15 bases between. CDR3 length equals 14 residues. CDR3 DNA: TGCAGTGCTAAACTAGCGGGGTCCCATCAGCCCCAGCATTTT. This sequence encodes CSAKLAGSHQPQHF.

The V and J genes are TRBV29-1 and TRBJ2-1; weak D call: TRBD2 (5 bases). The CDR3 loop spans 12 amino acids. CDR1 SQVTM and CDR2 ANQGSEA come from the germline V gene. V lost 7 bases and J 7 bases, leaving 14 bases between the germline ends. Written as DNA, the CDR3 is TGCAGCGCCAACGGCGGGCAGAATGAGCAGTTCTTC. Translated: CSANGGQNEQFF.

The chain uses TRBV13 and TRBJ1-1; D is unresolved. The CDR3 contains 14 residues. Trimming removed 3 bases from V and 5 bases from J, with 13 bases in between. Germline assignment: CDR1 PRHDT and CDR2 FYEKMQ (reference sequence). The CDR3 region is CASSLDVGRTEAFF. Here the CDR3 DNA reads TGTGCCAGCAGCTTGGACGTCGGGAGGACTGAAGCTTTCTTT.

The chain couples TRBV7-9 to TRBJ2-7; 9 positions match TRBD2. With V trimmed by 2 bases and J by 5 bases, 7 bases remained unmatched. The CDR3 consists of 15 residues. Per the germline V gene, CDR1 is SEHNR and CDR2 is FQNEAQ (reference sequence). DNA for the CDR3: TGTGCCAGCAGCTTAAGTGCGGGAGGGCCCCACGAGCAGTACTTC. It is translated as CASSLSAGGPHEQYF.

This chain connects TRBV13 to TRBJ2-5, with D possibly being TRBD2 (6 bases). Germline V lookup: CDR1 PRHDT, CDR2 FYEKMQ (reference sequence). The CDR3 loop spans 14 amino acids. The germline V and J ends were trimmed by 0 bases and 5 bases, with 10 bases remaining between them. The CDR3 sequence is CASSLGRTTETQYF. The CDR3 nucleotides read TGTGCCAGCAGCTTAGGAAGGACTACGGAGACCCAGTACTTC.

This clonotype has only one observation. The chain recombines TRBV20-1 with TRBJ2-1; D ambiguous. Trimming stripped 0 bases from V and 8 bases from J, with 11 bases between. The germline CDR1 and CDR2 sequences are DFQATT and SNEGSKA (reference sequence). This CDR3 spans 13 amino acids. The DNA for the CDR3 is TGCAGTGCTAGAGATGTGGGGTGGGATGAGCAGTTCTTC. This encodes CSARDVGWDEQFF.

The chain couples TRBV20-1 to TRBJ2-3, with TRBD1 as a possible D gene (6 bases). Germline V gene sequence: CDR1 DFQATT, CDR2 SNEGSKA (reference sequence). The CDR3 is made up of 14 amino acids. V dropped 5 bases and J dropped 4 bases, with 16 bases sitting between them. CDR3 in amino acids: CSADSGERADTQYF. The DNA for the CDR3 is TGCAGTGCTGATTCAGGGGAGAGGGCAGATACGCAGTATTTT.

The DNA for the CDR3 is TGTGCCAGCAGCCCACGACAGGGGGTTAACAATGAGCAGTTCTTC. Translation: CASSPRQGVNNEQFF. This sequence joins TRBV5-4 and TRBJ2-1, with TRBD1 identical over 9 bases. This CDR3 region has 15 residues. J lost 5 bases, V lost 4 bases, and 7 bases had no gene match. CDR1 SGHNT and CDR2 YYREEE come from the germline V gene (reference sequence).

The chain is built from TRBV29-1 and TRBJ1-1; D gene unclear. Germline V gene lookup returns CDR1 SQVTM and CDR2 ANQGSEA. Trimming pared 5 bases from V and 0 bases from J, leaving 4 bases between. This CDR3 spans 11 amino acids. The CDR3 nucleotides read TGCAGCGTTAACATGAACACTGAAGCTTTCTTT. Residues: CSVNMNTEAFF.

V is TRBV5-1 and J is TRBJ2-7, with TRBD1 identical over 7 bases. Trimming took 1 base from V and 4 from J; bases not matched to a gene: 14. The CDR3 is 17 residues long. Germline loops: CDR1 SGHRS, CDR2 YFSETQ. CDR3 sequence reads: CASSLTLTPGQRYEQYF. The CDR3 DNA sequence: TGCGCCAGCAGCTTGACACTAACTCCGGGACAGCGATACGAGCAGTACTTC.

The V gene is TRBV12-3 or TRBV12-4, the J gene TRBJ2-7; TRBD1 is a possible D gene (6 bases). V was pared by 1 base and J by 3 bases, with 13 bases between. The CDR3 loop spans 15 amino acids. CDR3 amino acids: CASSLDQGRFYEQYF. CDR3 DNA sequence: TGTGCCAGCAGTTTAGATCAGGGGCGATTCTACGAGCAGTACTTC.

The chain carries TRBV28 and TRBJ1-5, with D unclear. V lost 4 bases and J 4 bases, leaving 5 bases between the germline ends. This CDR3 contains 12 residues. In germline, CDR1 is MDHEN, CDR2 SYDVKM. CDR3 amino acids: CASSWLNQPQHF. The CDR3 DNA follows: TGTGCCAGCAGTTGGTTAAATCAGCCCCAGCATTTT.

This chain joins TRBV3-1 and TRBJ1-4; 10 bases line up with TRBD1. Germline V gene data show CDR1 as LGHDT and CDR2 as YNNKEL (reference sequence). The CDR3 loop spans 17 amino acids. V lost 3 bases, J lost 3 bases, and 7 bases stayed unmatched. CDR3 DNA sequence: TGTGCCAGCAGCCATTTGACAGGGGGCGCGGCTAATGAAAAACTGTTTTTT. It yields the protein CASSHLTGGAANEKLFF. Together with reference TRBV3-1 and TRBJ1-4, the CDR3 gives the full variable domain: DTAVSQTPKYLVTQMGNDKSIKCEQNLGHDTMYWYKQDSKKFLKIMFSYNNKELIINETVPNRFSPKSPDKAHLNLHINSLELGDSAVYFCASSHLTGGAANEKLFFGSGTQLSVL.

The chain employs TRBV29-1 and TRBJ2-1; D perhaps matches TRBD1 (5 bases). Trimming removed 6 bases at V and 9 bases at J, with 15 bases between. This CDR3 is 12 amino acids long. Germline V CDR1 and CDR2: SQVTM, ANQGSEA. As DNA, the CDR3 is TGCAGCGTCGTGTTTAGGGGTCTTGAGCAGTTCTTC. Its protein product is CSVVFRGLEQFF.

The rearrangement uses TRBV7-8 and TRBJ2-3; D perhaps matches TRBD1 (7 bases). Germline assignment: CDR1 SGHVS and CDR2 FQNEAQ. The CDR3 is 15 residues long. V gave up 2 bases and J gave up 6 bases, with 15 bases separating them. The CDR3: CASSLLLAGGDTQYF. In DNA form, the CDR3 reads TGTGCCAGCAGCTTATTACTAGCAGGGGGGGATACGCAGTATTTT. Together with reference TRBV7-8 and TRBJ2-3, the CDR3 gives the full variable domain: GAGVSQSPRYKVAKRGQDVALRCDPISGHVSLFWYQQALGQGPEFLTYFQNEAQLDKSGLPSDRFFAERPEGSVSTLKIQRTQQEDSAVYLCASSLLLAGGDTQYFGPGTRLTVL.